Included here is one TCR beta chain sequence, with context. No cognate antigen has been identified for it. No quality values exist for individual bases; no much larger clone is one base distant. V and J lose 0 bases and 0 bases, and a span of 9 bases separates them. Spanning cysteine to phenylalanine, the CDR3 consists of 15 amino acids. The entry retains the CDR3 DNA only, 45 bases that are in frame from base 1. The germline V gene sets CDR1 to SGHRS and CDR2 to YFSETQ. Systemically healthy Caucasian individuals from Russia, 35 to 50 in total and aged about 6 to 100 years, were included as donors. About 10 milliliters of peripheral blood were collected from each donor into EDTA-treated Vacutainer tubes. PBMCs were isolated by Ficoll-Paque density-gradient centrifugation, with at least 6 million obtained per sample. Total RNA was extracted from PBMCs with Trizol reagent, with at least 6 micrograms obtained per sample. For every donor, flow cytometry on a PBMC aliquot measured the percentage of naive CD45RAhigh/CD27high T cells.

The sample comes from a study of blood T cells in healthy people across ages (dated by TCRdb to the mid-2010s). Regarding the research as a whole: Template switching captured roughly one uniquely barcoded TCR beta cDNA molecule per two T cells in model experiments. The study measured age-related changes in TCR beta repertoire diversity using deep sequencing normalized with unique cDNA molecular identifiers. The donors were split into four age groups: young (average 16 years), middle-aged (39), aged (approximately 59) and long-lived (over 80). For two donors (one aged 18 to 30 and one aged 80 or older), the study analyzed two additional independent replicas of 1 million unique cDNA reads from the same blood draw. Donors of different ages were randomly distributed across sequencing lanes to avoid experimental bias.

Results the study describes overall, beyond this receptor: Compared with the aged group, more naive CD4+ T cells, fewer expanded clones and increased TCR diversity were shown by the long-lived group, suggesting age selection. Because the CMV infection status of the donors was unknown, age-related changes in expanded clonotypes may potentially have been confounded. There was a strong correlation between observed TCR beta diversity and the percentage of naive T cells measured by flow cytometry. Bulk unsorted PBMC profiling prevented conclusive comparison of naive and antigen-experienced compartments. Estimates of total diversity based on one million sequenced T cells were regarded as lower bounds and as underestimates. Observed TCR beta diversity per million T cells fell roughly linearly with age, and a significant reduction was already apparent by age approximately 40.

The library was produced with 5' RACE. A second roughly 6 to 11 cycle PCR used a sample-barcoded 5' primer and a J-beta primer mix. A unique molecular identifier was introduced onto each TCR beta cDNA molecule by a template-switch 5' adaptor carrying 12 random nucleotides. Each sample yielded at least 3 million CDR3-containing paired-end reads. All of the RNA was converted into first-strand cDNA using the Mint cDNA synthesis kit, with a TRBC-specific oligonucleotide serving as the primer. Following uracil-DNA glycosylase treatment, all cDNA underwent a first 18-cycle PCR with the universal primers M1SS and BC2_uni_R. For the original study's pipeline: For normalization, 1 million high-quality reads were randomly selected from each sample, with every read carrying a distinct molecular identifier. Instead of being binned into consensus sequences, reads that shared molecular identifiers were thrown out. MiTCR, with a Q25 quality threshold and the strictest error-elimination algorithm, was used for CDR3 identification, clonotype clustering and error correction. A nonparametric unseen species model with Euler transformation was used to estimate a lower bound on total TCR beta diversity. The raw public data were reprocessed by TCRdb itself: fastp quality trimming at Q25, MiXCR clonotype calling, in-frame beta chains only. Rows are unified per CDR3 protein, each entry keeping the most common DNA and genes. Clone size and V and J calls follow TCRdb, not the original study. Within this sample are over 1,500,000 distinct CDR3 sequences, with approximately 40% of them counted one time only. The top ten clones comprise 20% to 25% of the sample.

The clonotype originates from a human donor in good health. The sequencing sample was made of blood. This sequence uses TRBV5-1 and TRBJ2-5; the D segment might be TRBD1 or TRBD2, since each matches 6 bases. The CDR3 corresponds to CASSLEGGHQETQYF. The nucleotide sequence reads TGCGCCAGCAGCTTGGAGGGGGGCCACCAAGAGACCCAGTACTTC. The full variable domain, with segments outside the CDR3 supplied by the reference TRBV5-1 and TRBJ2-5 proteins, appears as KAGVTQTPRYLIKTRGQQVTLSCSPISGHRSVSWYQQTPGQGLQFLFEYFSETQRNKGNFPGRFSGRQFSNSRSEMNVSTLELGDSALYLCASSLEGGHQETQYFGPGTRLLVL.